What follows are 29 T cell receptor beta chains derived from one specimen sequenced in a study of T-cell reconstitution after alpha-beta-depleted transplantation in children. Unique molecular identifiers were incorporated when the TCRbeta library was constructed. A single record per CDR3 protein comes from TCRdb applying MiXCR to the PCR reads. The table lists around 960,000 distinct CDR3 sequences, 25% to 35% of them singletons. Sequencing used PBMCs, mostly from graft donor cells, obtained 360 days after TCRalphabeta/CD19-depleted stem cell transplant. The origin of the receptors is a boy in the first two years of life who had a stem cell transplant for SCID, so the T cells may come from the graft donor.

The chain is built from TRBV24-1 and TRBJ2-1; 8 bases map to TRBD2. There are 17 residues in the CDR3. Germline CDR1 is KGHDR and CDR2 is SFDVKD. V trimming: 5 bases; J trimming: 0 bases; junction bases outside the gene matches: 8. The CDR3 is CATSAGGAQSSYNEQFF. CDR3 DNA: TGTGCCACCAGTGCGGGGGGGGCCCAGAGCTCCTACAATGAGCAGTTCTTC.

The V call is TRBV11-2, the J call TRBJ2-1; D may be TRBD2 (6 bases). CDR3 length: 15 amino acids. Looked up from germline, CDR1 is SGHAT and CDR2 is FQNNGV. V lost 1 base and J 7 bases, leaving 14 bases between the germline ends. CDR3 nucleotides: TGTGCCAGCAGCTTAGTGCTAGCGATTGGGAATGAGCAGTTCTTC. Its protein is CASSLVLAIGNEQFF.

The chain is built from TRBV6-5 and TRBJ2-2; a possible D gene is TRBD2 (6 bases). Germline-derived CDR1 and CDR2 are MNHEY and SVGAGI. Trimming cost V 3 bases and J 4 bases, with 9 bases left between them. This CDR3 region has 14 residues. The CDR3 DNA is TGTGCCAGCAGTTATGGGGAGGCCACCGGGGAGCTGTTTTTT. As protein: CASSYGEATGELFF.

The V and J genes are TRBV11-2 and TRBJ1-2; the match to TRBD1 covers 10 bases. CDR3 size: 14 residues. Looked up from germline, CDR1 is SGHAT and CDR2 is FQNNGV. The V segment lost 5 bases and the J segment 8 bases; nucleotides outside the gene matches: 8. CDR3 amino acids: CASSLGTGVRGYTF. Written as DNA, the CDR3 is TGTGCCAGCAGCCTCGGGACAGGGGTGAGAGGCTACACCTTC. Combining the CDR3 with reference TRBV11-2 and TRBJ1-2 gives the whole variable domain EAGVAQSPRYKIIEKRQSVAFWCNPISGHATLYWYQQILGQGPKLLIQFQNNGVVDDSQLPKDRFSAERLKGVDSTLKIQPAKLEDSAVYLCASSLGTGVRGYTFGSGTRLTVV.

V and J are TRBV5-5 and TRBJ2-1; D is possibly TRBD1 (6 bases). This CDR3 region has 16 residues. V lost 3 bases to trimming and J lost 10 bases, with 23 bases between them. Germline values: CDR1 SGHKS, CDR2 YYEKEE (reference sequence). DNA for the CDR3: TGTGCCAGCAGCTCGCGACGGGACATTGGGATCGACGAGCAGTTCTTC. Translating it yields CASSSRRDIGIDEQFF. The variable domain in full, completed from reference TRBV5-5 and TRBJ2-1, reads DAGVTQSPTHLIKTRGQQVTLRCSPISGHKSVSWYQQVLGQGPQFIFQYYEKEERGRGNFPDRFSARQFPNYSSELNVNALLLGDSALYLCASSSRRDIGIDEQFFGPGTRLTVL.

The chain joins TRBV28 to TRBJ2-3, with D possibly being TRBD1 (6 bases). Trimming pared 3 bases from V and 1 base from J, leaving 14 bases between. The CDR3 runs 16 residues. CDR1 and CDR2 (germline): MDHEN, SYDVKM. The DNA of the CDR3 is TGTGCCAGCAGTTTTAGGGGGAGTACAGGCACAGATACGCAGTATTTT. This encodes CASSFRGSTGTDTQYF.

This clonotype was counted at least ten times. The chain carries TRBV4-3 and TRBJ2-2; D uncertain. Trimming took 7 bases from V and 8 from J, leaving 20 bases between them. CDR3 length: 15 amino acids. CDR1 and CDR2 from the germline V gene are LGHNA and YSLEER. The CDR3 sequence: CASTPSSQVPGELFF. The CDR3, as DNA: TGCGCCAGCACCCCCTCAAGCCAAGTCCCTGGGGAGCTGTTTTTT.

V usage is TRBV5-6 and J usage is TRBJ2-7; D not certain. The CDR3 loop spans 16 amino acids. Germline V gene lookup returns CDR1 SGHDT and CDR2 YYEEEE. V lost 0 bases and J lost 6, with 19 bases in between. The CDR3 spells CASSLGIRFRPREQYF. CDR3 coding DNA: TGTGCCAGCAGCTTGGGTATTCGATTTAGGCCCCGCGAGCAGTACTTC.

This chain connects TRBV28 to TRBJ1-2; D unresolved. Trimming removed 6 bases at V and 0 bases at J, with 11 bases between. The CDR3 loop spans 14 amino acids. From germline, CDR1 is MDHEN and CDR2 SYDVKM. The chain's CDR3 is CASSLGSTNYGYTF. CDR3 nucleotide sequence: TGTGCCAGCAGCCTCGGGTCGACTAACTATGGCTACACCTTC.

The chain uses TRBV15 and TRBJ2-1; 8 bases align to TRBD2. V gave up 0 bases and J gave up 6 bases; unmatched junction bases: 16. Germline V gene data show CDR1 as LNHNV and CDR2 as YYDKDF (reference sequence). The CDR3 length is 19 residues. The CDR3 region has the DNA TGTGCCACCAGCAGAGATCATCCGGCCCGGGGACTAGGGCTCAATGAGCAGTTCTTC. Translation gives CATSRDHPARGLGLNEQFF.

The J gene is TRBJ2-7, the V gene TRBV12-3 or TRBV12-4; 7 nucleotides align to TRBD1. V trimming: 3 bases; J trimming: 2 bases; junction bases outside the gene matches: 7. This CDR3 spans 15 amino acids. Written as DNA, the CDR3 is TGTGCCAGCAGTTTTTTTGGGACAGTCCCCTACGAGCAGTACTTC. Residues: CASSFFGTVPYEQYF.

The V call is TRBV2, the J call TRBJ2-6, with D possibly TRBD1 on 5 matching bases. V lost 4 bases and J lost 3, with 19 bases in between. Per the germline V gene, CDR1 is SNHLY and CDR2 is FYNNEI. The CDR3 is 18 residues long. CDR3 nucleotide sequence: TGTGCCAGCAGTGTGGAAGGGGCAGGGTTAGGTGGGGCCAACGTCCTGACTTTC. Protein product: CASSVEGAGLGGANVLTF.

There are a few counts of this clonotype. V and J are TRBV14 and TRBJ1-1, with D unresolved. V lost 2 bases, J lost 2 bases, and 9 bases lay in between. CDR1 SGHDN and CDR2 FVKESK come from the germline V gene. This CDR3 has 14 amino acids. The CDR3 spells CASSQWAGNTEAFF. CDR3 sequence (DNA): TGTGCCAGCAGCCAATGGGCGGGAAACACTGAAGCTTTCTTT.

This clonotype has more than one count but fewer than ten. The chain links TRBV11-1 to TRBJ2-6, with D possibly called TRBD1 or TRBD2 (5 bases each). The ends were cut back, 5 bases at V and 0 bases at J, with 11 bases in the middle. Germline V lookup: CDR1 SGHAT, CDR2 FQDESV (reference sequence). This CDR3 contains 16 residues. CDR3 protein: CASSNRGVSGANVLTF. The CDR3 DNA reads TGTGCCAGCAGCAACCGAGGGGTCTCTGGGGCCAACGTCCTGACTTTC.

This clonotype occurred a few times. CDR3 in amino acids: CASSLTSGAAGELFF. The CDR3 coding sequence is TGCGCCAGCAGCTTGACTAGCGGGGCCGCCGGGGAGCTGTTTTTT. This rearrangement joins TRBV5-1 to TRBJ2-2; 10 bases fit TRBD2. Germline V gene sequence: CDR1 SGHRS, CDR2 YFSETQ. The J segment lost 6 bases and the V segment lost 1 base, leaving 3 bases of the junction unmatched. The CDR3 totals 15 residues.

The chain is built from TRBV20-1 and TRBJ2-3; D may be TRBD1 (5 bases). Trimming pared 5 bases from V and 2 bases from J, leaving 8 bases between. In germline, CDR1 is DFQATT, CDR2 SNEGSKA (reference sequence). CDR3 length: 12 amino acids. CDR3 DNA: TGCAGTGCTCCGGACAACACAGATACGCAGTATTTT. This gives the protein CSAPDNTDTQYF.

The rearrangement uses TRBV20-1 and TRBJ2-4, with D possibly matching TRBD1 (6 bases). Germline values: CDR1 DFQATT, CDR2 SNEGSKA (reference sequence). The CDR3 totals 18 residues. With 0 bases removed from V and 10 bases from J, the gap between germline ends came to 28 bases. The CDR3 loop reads CSARERERGFRGAGIQYF. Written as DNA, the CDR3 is TGCAGTGCTAGAGAGAGAGAGAGGGGGTTTCGAGGGGCCGGGATTCAGTACTTC.

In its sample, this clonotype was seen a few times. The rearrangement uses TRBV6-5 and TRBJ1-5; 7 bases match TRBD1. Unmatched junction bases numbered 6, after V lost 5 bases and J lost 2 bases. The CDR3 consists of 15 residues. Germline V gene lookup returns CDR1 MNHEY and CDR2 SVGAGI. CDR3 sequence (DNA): TGTGCCAGCAGTAACGACAGGGCTGGCAATCAGCCCCAGCATTTT. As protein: CASSNDRAGNQPQHF.

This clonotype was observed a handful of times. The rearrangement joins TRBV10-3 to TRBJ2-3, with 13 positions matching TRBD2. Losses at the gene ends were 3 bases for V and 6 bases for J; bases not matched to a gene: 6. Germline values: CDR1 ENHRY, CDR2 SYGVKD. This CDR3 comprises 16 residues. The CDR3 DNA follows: TGTGCCATCAGTGAACCCGGGACTAGCGGGGCGGATACGCAGTATTTT. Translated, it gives CAISEPGTSGADTQYF.

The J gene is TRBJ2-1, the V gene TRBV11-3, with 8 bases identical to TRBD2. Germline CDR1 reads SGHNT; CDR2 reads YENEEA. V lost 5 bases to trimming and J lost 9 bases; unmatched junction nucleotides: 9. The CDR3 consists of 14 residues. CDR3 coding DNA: TGTGCCAGCAGCCTCCCCGGGGGGGGCGGTGAGCAGTTCTTC. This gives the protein CASSLPGGGGEQFF. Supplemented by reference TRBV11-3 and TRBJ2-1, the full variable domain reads EAGVVQSPRYKIIEKKQPVAFWCNPISGHNTLYWYLQNLGQGPELLIRYENEEAVDDSQLPKDRFSAERLKGVDSTLKIQPAELGDSAVYLCASSLPGGGGEQFFGPGTRLTVL.

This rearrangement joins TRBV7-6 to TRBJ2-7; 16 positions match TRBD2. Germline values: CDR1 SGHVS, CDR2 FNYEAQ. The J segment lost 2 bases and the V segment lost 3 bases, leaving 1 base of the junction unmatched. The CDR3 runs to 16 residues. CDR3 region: CASSFGTSGGAYEQYF. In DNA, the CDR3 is TGTGCCAGCAGCTTTGGGACTAGCGGGGGGGCCTACGAGCAGTACTTC.

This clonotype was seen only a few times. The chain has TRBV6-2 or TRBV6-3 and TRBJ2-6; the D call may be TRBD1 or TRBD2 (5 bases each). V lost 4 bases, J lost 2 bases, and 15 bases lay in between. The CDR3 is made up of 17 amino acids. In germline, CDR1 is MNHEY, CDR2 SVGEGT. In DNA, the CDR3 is TGTGCCAGCAGTTTTCGGGGACCGGACACTGGGGCCAACGTCCTGACTTTC. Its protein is CASSFRGPDTGANVLTF.

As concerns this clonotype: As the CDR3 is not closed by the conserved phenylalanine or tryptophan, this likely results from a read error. This CDR3 is CASSPAKGGTVASYEQYL. The DNA of the CDR3 is TGTGCCAGCAGCCCCGCAAAAGGGGGGACAGTAGCTTCCTACGAGCAGTACTTA. The chain links TRBV3-1 to TRBJ2-7; possibly TRBD1 for D (7 bases). V dropped 4 bases and J dropped 1 base, with 23 bases sitting between them. Germline V lookup: CDR1 LGHDT, CDR2 YNNKEL (reference sequence). The CDR3 contains 18 residues.

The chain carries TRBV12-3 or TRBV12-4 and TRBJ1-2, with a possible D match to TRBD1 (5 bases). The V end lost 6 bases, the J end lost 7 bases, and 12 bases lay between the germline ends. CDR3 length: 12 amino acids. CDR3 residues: CASRPGSRGYTF. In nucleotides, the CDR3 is TGTGCCAGCAGACCAGGGAGCCGTGGCTACACCTTC.

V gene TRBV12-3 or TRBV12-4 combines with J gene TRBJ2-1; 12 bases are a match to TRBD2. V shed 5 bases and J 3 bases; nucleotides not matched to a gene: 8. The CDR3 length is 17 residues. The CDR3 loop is CASSPGLAGPDYNEQFF. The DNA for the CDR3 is TGTGCCAGCAGTCCGGGACTAGCGGGTCCAGACTACAATGAGCAGTTCTTC.

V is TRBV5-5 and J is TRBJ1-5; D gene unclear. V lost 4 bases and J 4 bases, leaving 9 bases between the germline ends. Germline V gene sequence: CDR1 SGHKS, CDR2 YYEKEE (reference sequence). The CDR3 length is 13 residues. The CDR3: CASSRTRNQPQHF. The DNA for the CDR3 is TGTGCCAGCAGCCGTACTAGGAATCAGCCCCAGCATTTT.

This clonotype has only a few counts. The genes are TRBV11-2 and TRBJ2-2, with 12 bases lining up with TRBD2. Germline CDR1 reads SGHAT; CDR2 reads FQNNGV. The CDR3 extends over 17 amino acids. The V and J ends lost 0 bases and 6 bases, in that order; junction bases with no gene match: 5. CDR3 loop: CASSLEVLAGGAGELFF. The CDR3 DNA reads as TGTGCCAGCAGCTTAGAAGTTCTAGCGGGGGGGGCCGGGGAGCTGTTTTTT.

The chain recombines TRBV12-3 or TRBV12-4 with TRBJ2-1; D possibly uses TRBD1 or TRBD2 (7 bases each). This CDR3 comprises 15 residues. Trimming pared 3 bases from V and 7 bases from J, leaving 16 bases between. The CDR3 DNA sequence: TGTGCCAGCAGTTTCCCGGGCAGGGGGGGGAATGAGCAGTTCTTC. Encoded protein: CASSFPGRGGNEQFF.

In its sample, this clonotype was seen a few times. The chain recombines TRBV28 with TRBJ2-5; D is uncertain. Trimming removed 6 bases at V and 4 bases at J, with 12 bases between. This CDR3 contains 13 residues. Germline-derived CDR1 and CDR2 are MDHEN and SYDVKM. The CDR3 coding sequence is TGTGCCAGCAGCGCAAGGGAAATAGAGACCCAGTACTTC. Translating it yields CASSAREIETQYF.